This section outlines one TCR beta chain sequence together with its context. Its antigen is currently unknown. Germline values: CDR1 MDHEN, CDR2 SYDVKM. Unmatched junction bases numbered 9, after V lost 4 bases and J lost 0 bases. The CDR3 runs to 17 residues. Sequencing used immunoSEQ multiplex PCR; TCRdb keeps in-frame clones, though not all of them. The sample holds about 140,000 clones, 83% seen once. This record comes from a study of radiation and T cells in renal cell carcinoma. General study points: No pretreatment tumor biopsies were available for baseline clonotypes. From baseline, blood top tumor clonotypes peaked at 2 weeks post-radiation.

Time point in this sample: baseline pretreatment blood. Treatment: 15 Gy SBRT to primary tumor, nephrectomy 4 weeks later. Serial blood draws occurred at baseline and 2 and 4 weeks post-SBRT. The tumor was a clear cell renal cell carcinoma. This chain joins TRBV28 and TRBJ2-1, with TRBD1 matching 7 bases. This TCR derives from a woman between 50 and 59 years old with renal cell carcinoma. The sample in question was blood, obtained from a patient whose treatment included radiotherapy and nephrectomy. The CDR3 loop reads CASSYQQGKSSYNEQFF. The CDR3 DNA sequence: TGTGCCAGCAGTTACCAACAGGGGAAAAGCTCCTACAATGAGCAGTTCTTC.